This TCR beta chain was sequenced for a study of OX40 agonist ivuxolimab in advanced cancers. The data were produced by immunoSEQ multiplex PCR, yet TCRdb's version contains in-frame clones alone and is incomplete. Of more than 60,000 clones in the sample, 80% to 85% were seen once. This CDR3 spans 12 amino acids. Trimming cost V 5 bases and J 2 bases, with 7 bases left between them. Germline-derived CDR1 and CDR2 are LNHDA and SQIVND (reference sequence). The clonotype comes from an adult with an advanced solid tumor such as melanoma, head and neck, liver or kidney cancer. The chain carries TRBV19 and TRBJ2-7; D unclear. Specimen: CD4+ or CD8+ T cells sorted from blood, collected in a trial of the OX40 agonist ivuxolimab. CDR3 in DNA: TGTGCCAGTAGTCCAGGCCCCTACGAGCAGTACTTC. It is translated as CASSPGPYEQYF.